These 27 T cell receptor beta chains were sequenced from one sample in a study of T cells in Graves' hyperthyroidism and ophthalmopathy. There were TCR beta CDR3 regions amplified from RNA transcripts. Using the HTBI primer set, a first-round RT-PCR was run on the TCR CDR3. TCRdb processed the multiplex PCR reads anew with MiXCR; each CDR3 protein has one entry. The data contain roughly 360,000 distinct CDR3 sequences, roughly 12% of them seen just once; the ten biggest clones take up about a fifth. The material sequenced was blood. These receptors originate from a man aged 25 to 40 with Graves' hyperthyroidism that later progressed to Graves' ophthalmopathy.

Ten or more counts support this clonotype. The rearrangement links TRBV5-1 to TRBJ2-3; 7 nucleotides agree with TRBD2. CDR1 is SGHRS and CDR2 is YFSETQ in the germline V gene. With V trimmed by 0 bases and J by 1 base, 5 bases remained unmatched. The CDR3 has 16 amino acids. CDR3 residues: CASSLASLAGTDTQYF. The CDR3 nucleotides read TGCGCCAGCAGCTTGGCCAGTCTAGCGGGCACAGATACGCAGTATTTT.

This clonotype was detected only a few times. The chain joins TRBV5-6 to TRBJ1-2; D is possibly TRBD1 (5 bases). Per the germline V gene, CDR1 is SGHDT and CDR2 is YYEEEE. The CDR3 has 14 residues. V gave up 4 bases and J gave up 8 bases, with 18 bases separating them. Written as DNA, the CDR3 is TGTGCCAGCAGCCCGATCCGGCGGGGCGGGGGCTACACCTTC. Protein: CASSPIRRGGGYTF.

The V and J genes are TRBV11-2 and TRBJ1-1; TRBD1 matches at 9 bases. The CDR3 extends over 17 amino acids. V gave up 2 bases and J gave up 8 bases; unmatched junction bases: 15. Germline assignment: CDR1 SGHAT and CDR2 FQNNGV. CDR3 loop: CASSLLKGQGVTLEAFF. The CDR3 bases are TGTGCCAGCAGCTTACTAAAGGGACAGGGCGTCACCCTCGAAGCTTTCTTT.

The chain recombines TRBV3-1 with TRBJ2-2; possibly TRBD2 for D (5 bases). V lost 4 bases, J lost 9 bases, and 12 bases lay in between. CDR3 length: 13 amino acids. The germline V gene has CDR1 LGHDT and CDR2 YNNKEL (reference sequence). The CDR3 is CASSPPGVRELFF. CDR3 in DNA: TGTGCCAGCAGCCCCCCCGGGGTGCGGGAGCTGTTTTTT.

The sample holds a few counts of this clonotype. CDR3 residues: CAISEQPGGDRGPYEQYF. DNA for the CDR3: TGTGCCATCAGTGAGCAGCCCGGGGGGGACAGGGGGCCATACGAGCAGTACTTC. The rearrangement uses TRBV10-3 and TRBJ2-7, with 12 bases lining up with TRBD1. The junction had 12 bases not matched to a gene; V was cut back by 2 bases and J by 4 bases. The length of the CDR3 is 18 residues. CDR1 is ENHRY and CDR2 is SYGVKD in the germline V gene.

This rearrangement joins TRBV24-1 to TRBJ2-2, with D possibly TRBD2 on 5 matching bases. There are 16 residues in the CDR3. V shed 3 bases and J shed 3 bases, with 13 bases lying between them. Germline V lookup: CDR1 KGHDR, CDR2 SFDVKD. For the CDR3, the DNA is TGTGCCACCAGTGATGGGTGGTCGCGGGACACCGGGGAGCTGTTTTTT. Translated: CATSDGWSRDTGELFF.

This clonotype was counted a few times. The chain has TRBV6-5 and TRBJ2-7; 8 nucleotides line up with TRBD2. The germline V gene has CDR1 MNHEY and CDR2 SVGAGI. Trimming at V came to 4 bases and at J to 6 bases, leaving 8 bases not matched to a gene. The CDR3 extends over 14 amino acids. The CDR3 here is CASSSLGGVAEQYF. The CDR3 DNA reads as TGTGCCAGCAGTTCACTCGGGGGGGTAGCCGAGCAGTACTTC.

This clonotype occurred many times. The genes are TRBV12-3 or TRBV12-4 and TRBJ2-3; TRBD2 might be the D (6 bases). V shed 2 bases and J shed 1 base, with 13 bases lying between them. The CDR3 has 16 residues. The CDR3, as DNA: TGTGCCAGCAGTTTAATCGCCCCTAGCGGCACAGATACGCAGTATTTT. It is translated as CASSLIAPSGTDTQYF.

This clonotype was observed a few times. CDR3 in amino acids: CASSLGGTAETQYF. CDR3 DNA: TGTGCCAGCAGCTTAGGCGGGACAGCCGAGACCCAGTACTTC. This sequence joins TRBV7-6 and TRBJ2-5, with D tentatively TRBD1 (7 bases). The CDR3 runs to 14 residues. Deletions cut 1 base from V and 5 bases from J, with 11 bases between. CDR1 and CDR2 from the germline V gene are SGHVS and FNYEAQ.

This clonotype was seen more than once but under ten times. V gene TRBV20-1 combines with J gene TRBJ1-6; D not resolved. The germline V and J ends were trimmed by 1 base and 7 bases, with 11 bases remaining between them. This CDR3 has 14 amino acids. Germline-derived CDR1 and CDR2 are DFQATT and SNEGSKA (reference sequence). CDR3 coding DNA: TGCAGTGCTAGAGTGGCGGGTGGGAATTCACCCCTCCACTTT. Amino acid sequence: CSARVAGGNSPLHF.

This clonotype was seen ten or more times. This CDR3 reads CASSGQGTGNSPLHF. CDR3 DNA: TGTGCCAGCAGTGGACAGGGGACGGGGAATTCACCCCTCCACTTT. The chain has TRBV2 and TRBJ1-6; 8 bases fit TRBD1. The CDR3 has 15 amino acids. CDR1 is SNHLY and CDR2 is FYNNEI in the germline V gene. Trimming took 4 bases from V and 7 from J; bases not matched to a gene: 6. Drawing the rest from reference TRBV2 and TRBJ1-6, the complete variable domain is EPEVTQTPSHQVTQMGQEVILRCVPISNHLYFYWYRQILGQKVEFLVSFYNNEISEKSEIFDDQFSVERPDGSNFTLKIRSTKLEDSAMYFCASSGQGTGNSPLHFGNGTRLTVT.

This clonotype was seen ten or more times. The chain has TRBV6-1 and TRBJ2-5; 9 bases map to TRBD1. This CDR3 has 14 amino acids. Trimming removed 7 bases from V and 2 bases from J; junction bases left unmatched: 5. Germline CDR1 is MNHNS and CDR2 is SASEGT. The CDR3 loop reads CASISDRGQETQYF. The CDR3 DNA sequence: TGTGCCAGCATTTCGGACAGGGGACAAGAGACCCAGTACTTC.

This clonotype appeared a few times. The genes are TRBV7-6 and TRBJ2-1; D possibly corresponds to TRBD1 (5 bases). This CDR3 is 13 amino acids long. CDR1 and CDR2 from the germline V gene are SGHVS and FNYEAQ. With 2 bases removed from V and 6 bases from J, the gap between germline ends came to 8 bases. The CDR3, as DNA: TGTGCCAGCAGCTTATCAGGGCCCAATGAGCAGTTCTTC. Amino acids: CASSLSGPNEQFF.

This clonotype was found many times. The chain employs TRBV27 and TRBJ2-7; D ambiguous. The CDR3 spans 15 residues. CDR1 MNHEY and CDR2 SMNVEV come from the germline V gene (reference sequence). With 5 bases removed from V and 0 bases from J, the gap between germline ends came to 14 bases. DNA of the CDR3: TGTGCCAGCAGTCCCGGACGGCTAAGCTCCTACGAGCAGTACTTC. Protein product: CASSPGRLSSYEQYF.

This clonotype has a count of ten or more. This chain uses TRBV27 with TRBJ1-2, with 7 bases identical to TRBD1. Germline loops: CDR1 MNHEY, CDR2 SMNVEV (reference sequence). The V segment lost 8 bases and the J segment 1 base; nucleotides outside the gene matches: 7. This CDR3 spans 14 amino acids. CDR3 residues: CASSRDRFNYGYTF. DNA for the CDR3: TGTGCCAGCTCCAGGGACAGATTTAACTATGGCTACACCTTC.

This clonotype was recorded at least ten times. The chain combines TRBV28 with TRBJ1-1; TRBD1 matches 7 bases. The CDR3 totals 15 residues. With 2 bases clipped from V and 3 bases from J, the junction kept 6 bases outside the gene matches. Germline CDR1 MDHEN, CDR2 SYDVKM. The CDR3 protein is CASSLGDRKDTEAFF. The CDR3 DNA sequence: TGTGCCAGCAGTTTAGGGGACAGAAAAGACACTGAAGCTTTCTTT.

The rearrangement uses TRBV2 and TRBJ2-3; D ambiguous. Germline V gene sequence: CDR1 SNHLY, CDR2 FYNNEI. The CDR3 spans 14 residues. Trimming stripped 6 bases from V and 5 bases from J, with 15 bases between. In DNA, the CDR3 is TGTGCCAGCAGCCGTCGTTGGGCGCAAGATACGCAGTATTTT. It translates to CASSRRWAQDTQYF.

This clonotype was counted at least ten times. The chain employs TRBV6-1 and TRBJ2-7; D might be TRBD1 (5 bases). The CDR3 consists of 15 residues. V lost 5 bases, J lost 2 bases, and 16 bases lay in between. Germline-derived CDR1 and CDR2 are MNHNS and SASEGT. The CDR3 is CASSTRRQTPYEQYF. The CDR3 DNA follows: TGTGCCAGCAGTACCCGCCGACAGACCCCCTACGAGCAGTACTTC.

This clonotype was seen ten or more times. The chain carries TRBV7-2 and TRBJ2-1; D is uncertain. In germline, CDR1 is SGHTA, CDR2 FQGNSA. V was clipped by 2 bases and J by 7 bases, with 9 bases between them. This CDR3 region has 13 residues. The CDR3 nucleotides are TGTGCCAGCAGCTTATCCGGGCTTAATGAGCAGTTCTTC. Translating gives CASSLSGLNEQFF. Full variable domain (rest looked up from reference TRBV7-2 and TRBJ2-1): GAGVSQSPSNKVTEKGKDVELRCDPISGHTALYWYRQSLGQGLEFLIYFQGNSAPDKSGLPSDRFSAERTGGSVSTLTIQRTQQEDSAVYLCASSLSGLNEQFFGPGTRLTVL.

In this sample, this clonotype turned up many times. This chain links TRBV28 with TRBJ1-5; D gene ambiguous. Germline V gives CDR1 MDHEN, CDR2 SYDVKM. This CDR3 comprises 16 residues. V shed 3 bases and J shed 5 bases, with 17 bases lying between them. The DNA for the CDR3 is TGTGCCAGCAGTTTTTCCGGCACCATGGCCGATCAGCCCCAGCATTTT. Its translation is CASSFSGTMADQPQHF.

The chain couples TRBV18 to TRBJ2-7; TRBD2 matches at 10 bases. V lost 0 bases, J lost 4 bases, and 0 bases stayed unmatched. Germline V gives CDR1 KGHSH, CDR2 LQKENI. CDR3 length equals 14 residues. The CDR3 DNA is TGTGCCAGCTCACCACCTAGCGGGAGGTACGAGCAGTACTTC. Protein: CASSPPSGRYEQYF.

A few counts support this clonotype. This may come from a read error, since a much larger clone is one base off. The gene calls are TRBV20-1 and TRBJ2-1; 7 bases are shared with TRBD2. CDR3 length equals 15 residues. CDR1 is DFQATT, CDR2 SNEGSKA, per germline (reference sequence). CDR3 in DNA: TGCAGTGCAACCCGGCTAGCGGACTCCTACGATGAGCAGTTCTTC. Its protein product is CSATRLADSYDEQFF.

This clonotype was observed a few times. The J gene is TRBJ2-3, the V gene TRBV19, with a tentative D call TRBD1 (6 bases). Deletions cut 5 bases from V and 2 bases from J, with 11 bases between. The germline V gene encodes CDR1 LNHDA and CDR2 SQIVND (reference sequence). The CDR3 covers 14 residues. CDR3 nucleotide sequence: TGTGCCAGTAGTTTGCAGGGGCCCACAGATACGCAGTATTTT. It yields the protein CASSLQGPTDTQYF. Combining the CDR3 with reference TRBV19 and TRBJ2-3 gives the whole variable domain DGGITQSPKYLFRKEGQNVTLSCEQNLNHDAMYWYRQDPGQGLRLIYYSQIVNDFQKGDIAEGYSVSREKKESFPLTVTSAQKNPTAFYLCASSLQGPTDTQYFGPGTRLTVL.

This clonotype has ten or more counts. The chain has TRBV30 and TRBJ2-5; D not resolved. The CDR3 consists of 12 residues. V lost 2 bases and J 5 bases, leaving 9 bases between the germline ends. In germline, CDR1 is GTSNPN, CDR2 SVGIG (reference sequence). CDR3 protein: CAWSPVVETQYF. The CDR3 DNA sequence: TGTGCCTGGAGTCCGGTTGTGGAGACCCAGTACTTC. Looking up the rest from reference TRBV30 and TRBJ2-5 gives the full variable domain: SQTIHQWPATLVQPVGSPLSLECTVEGTSNPNLYWYRQAAGRGLQLLFYSVGIGQISSEVPQNLSASRPQDRQFILSSKKLLLSDSGFYLCAWSPVVETQYFGPGTRLLVL.

There are many counts of this clonotype. The chain carries TRBV5-1 and TRBJ2-2; 7 nucleotides line up with TRBD1. The V and J ends lost 4 bases and 2 bases, in that order; junction bases with no gene match: 8. The CDR3 contains 16 residues. Germline loops: CDR1 SGHRS, CDR2 YFSETQ. The CDR3 region has the DNA TGCGCCAGCAGCACGTCGGGACAGCAAAACACCGGGGAGCTGTTTTTT. Amino acids: CASSTSGQQNTGELFF.

This clonotype turned up a few times. The chain combines TRBV6-2 or TRBV6-3 with TRBJ2-3; tentatively, D is TRBD2 (5 bases). Germline V gene data show CDR1 as MNHEY and CDR2 as SVGEGT. The V end lost 1 base, the J end lost 4 bases, and 12 bases lay between the germline ends. The length of the CDR3 is 15 residues. The CDR3 DNA reads as TGTGCCAGCAGTTACTTCGGGATGCCGTCAGATACGCAGTATTTT. Its translation is CASSYFGMPSDTQYF.

This clonotype was recorded at least ten times. V gene TRBV28 combines with J gene TRBJ1-4, with D perhaps TRBD1 (5 bases). V dropped 7 bases and J dropped 7 bases, with 13 bases sitting between them. CDR3 size: 13 residues. CDR1 is MDHEN, CDR2 SYDVKM, per germline. DNA for the CDR3: TGTGCCAGCACGACGAGGGGCCTTGAAAAACTGTTTTTT. Translation: CASTTRGLEKLFF.